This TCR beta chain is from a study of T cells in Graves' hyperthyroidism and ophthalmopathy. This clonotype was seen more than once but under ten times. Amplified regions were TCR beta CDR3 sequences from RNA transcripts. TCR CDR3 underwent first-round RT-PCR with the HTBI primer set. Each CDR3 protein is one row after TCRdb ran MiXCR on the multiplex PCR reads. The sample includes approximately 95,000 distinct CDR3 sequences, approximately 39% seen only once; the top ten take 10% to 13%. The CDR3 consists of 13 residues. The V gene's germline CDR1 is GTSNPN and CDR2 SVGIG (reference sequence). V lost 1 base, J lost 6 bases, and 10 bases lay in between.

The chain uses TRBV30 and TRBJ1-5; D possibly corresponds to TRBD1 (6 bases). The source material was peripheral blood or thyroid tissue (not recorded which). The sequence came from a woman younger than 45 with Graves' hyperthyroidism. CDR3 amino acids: CAWSGGAAQPQHF. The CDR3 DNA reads TGTGCCTGGAGTGGGGGGGCGGCTCAGCCCCAGCATTTT. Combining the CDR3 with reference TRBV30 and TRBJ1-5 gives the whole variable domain SQTIHQWPATLVQPVGSPLSLECTVEGTSNPNLYWYRQAAGRGLQLLFYSVGIGQISSEVPQNLSASRPQDRQFILSSKKLLLSDSGFYLCAWSGGAAQPQHFGDGTRLSIL.